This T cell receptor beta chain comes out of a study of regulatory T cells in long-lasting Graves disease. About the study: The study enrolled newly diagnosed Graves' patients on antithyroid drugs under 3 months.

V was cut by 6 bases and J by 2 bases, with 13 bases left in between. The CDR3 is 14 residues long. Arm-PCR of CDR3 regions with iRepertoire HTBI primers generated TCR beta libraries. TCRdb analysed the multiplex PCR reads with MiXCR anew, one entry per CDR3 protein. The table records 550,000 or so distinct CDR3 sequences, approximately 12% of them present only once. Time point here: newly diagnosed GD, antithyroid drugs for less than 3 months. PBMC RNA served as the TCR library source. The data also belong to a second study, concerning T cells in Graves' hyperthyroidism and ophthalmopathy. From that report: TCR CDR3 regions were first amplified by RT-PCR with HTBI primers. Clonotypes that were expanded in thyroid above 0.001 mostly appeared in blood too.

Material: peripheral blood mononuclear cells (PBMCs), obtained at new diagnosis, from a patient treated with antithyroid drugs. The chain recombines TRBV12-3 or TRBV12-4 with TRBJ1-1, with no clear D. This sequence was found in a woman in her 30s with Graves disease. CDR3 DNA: TGTGCCAGCAGATATTACAGTTTCAACACTGAAGCTTTCTTT. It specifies CASRYYSFNTEAFF.